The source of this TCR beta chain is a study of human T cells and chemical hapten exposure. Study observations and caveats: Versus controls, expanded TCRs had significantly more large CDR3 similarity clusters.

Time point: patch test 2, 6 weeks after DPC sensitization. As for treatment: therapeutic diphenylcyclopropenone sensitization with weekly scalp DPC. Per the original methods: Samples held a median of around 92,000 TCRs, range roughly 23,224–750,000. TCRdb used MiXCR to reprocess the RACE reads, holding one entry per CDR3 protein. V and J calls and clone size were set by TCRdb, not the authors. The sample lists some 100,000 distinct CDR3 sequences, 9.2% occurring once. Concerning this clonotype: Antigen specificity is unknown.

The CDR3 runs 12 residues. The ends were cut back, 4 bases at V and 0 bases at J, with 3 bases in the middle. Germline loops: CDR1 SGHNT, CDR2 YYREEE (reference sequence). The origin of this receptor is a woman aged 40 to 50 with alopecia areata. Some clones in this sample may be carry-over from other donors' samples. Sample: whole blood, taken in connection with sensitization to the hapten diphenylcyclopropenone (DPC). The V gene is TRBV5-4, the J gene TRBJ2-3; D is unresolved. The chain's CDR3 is CASSTSTDTQYF. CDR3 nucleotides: TGTGCCAGCAGCACGAGCACAGATACGCAGTATTTT.